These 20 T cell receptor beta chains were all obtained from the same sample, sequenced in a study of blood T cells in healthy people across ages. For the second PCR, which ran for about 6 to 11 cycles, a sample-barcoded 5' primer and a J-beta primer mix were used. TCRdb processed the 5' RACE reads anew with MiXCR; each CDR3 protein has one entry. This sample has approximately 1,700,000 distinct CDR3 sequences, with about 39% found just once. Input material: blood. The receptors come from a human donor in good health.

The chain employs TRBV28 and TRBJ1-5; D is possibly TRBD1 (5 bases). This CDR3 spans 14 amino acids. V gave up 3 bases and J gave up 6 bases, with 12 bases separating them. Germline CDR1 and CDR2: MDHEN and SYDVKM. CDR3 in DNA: TGTGCCAGCAGTTTTGGCAGGGCGGGTCAGCCCCAGCATTTT. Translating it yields CASSFGRAGQPQHF.

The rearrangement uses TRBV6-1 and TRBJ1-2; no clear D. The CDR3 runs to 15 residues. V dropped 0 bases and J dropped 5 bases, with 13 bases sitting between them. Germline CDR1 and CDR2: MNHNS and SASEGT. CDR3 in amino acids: CASSEAGGPRYGYTF. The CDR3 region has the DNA TGTGCCAGCAGTGAAGCCGGAGGACCTAGATATGGCTACACCTTC.

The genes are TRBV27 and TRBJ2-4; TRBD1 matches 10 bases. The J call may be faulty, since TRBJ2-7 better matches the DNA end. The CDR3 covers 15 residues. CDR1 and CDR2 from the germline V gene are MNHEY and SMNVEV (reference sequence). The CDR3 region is CASSLARDRGYEQYF. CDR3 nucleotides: TGTGCCAGCAGTCTAGCCCGGGACAGGGGATACGAGCAGTACTTC.

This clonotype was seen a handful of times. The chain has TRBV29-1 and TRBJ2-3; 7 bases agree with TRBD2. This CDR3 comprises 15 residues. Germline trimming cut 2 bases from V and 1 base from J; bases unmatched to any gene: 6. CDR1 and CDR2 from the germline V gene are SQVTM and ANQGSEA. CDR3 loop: CSVEITGRGTDTQYF. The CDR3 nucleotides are TGCAGCGTTGAAATCACGGGGAGGGGCACAGATACGCAGTATTTT.

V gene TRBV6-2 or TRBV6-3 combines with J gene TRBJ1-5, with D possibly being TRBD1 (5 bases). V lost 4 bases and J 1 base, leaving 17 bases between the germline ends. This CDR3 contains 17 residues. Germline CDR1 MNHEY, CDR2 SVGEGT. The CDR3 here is CASSFVVQGYSNQPQHF. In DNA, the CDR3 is TGTGCCAGCAGTTTCGTCGTCCAGGGATACAGCAATCAGCCCCAGCATTTT.

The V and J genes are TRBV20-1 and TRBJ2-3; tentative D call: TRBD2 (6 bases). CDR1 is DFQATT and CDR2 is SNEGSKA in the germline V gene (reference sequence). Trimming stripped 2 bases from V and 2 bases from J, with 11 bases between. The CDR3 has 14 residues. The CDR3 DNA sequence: TGCAGTGCTAGACGGGACTCGATCACAGATACGCAGTATTTT. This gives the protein CSARRDSITDTQYF.

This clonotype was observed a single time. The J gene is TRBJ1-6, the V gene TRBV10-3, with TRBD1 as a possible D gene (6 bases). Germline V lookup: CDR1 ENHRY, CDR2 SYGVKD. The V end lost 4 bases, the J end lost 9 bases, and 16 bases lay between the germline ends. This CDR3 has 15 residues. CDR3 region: CAISGRGTGSSPLHF. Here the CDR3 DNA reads TGTGCCATCAGTGGAAGGGGAACAGGGAGTTCACCCCTCCACTTT.

The CDR3 nucleotides read TGTGCCAGCGGCGGGAGATATCAGCCCCAGCATTTT. Translating gives CASGGRYQPQHF. The chain links TRBV27 to TRBJ1-5; D remains ambiguous. Germline V gene data show CDR1 as MNHEY and CDR2 as SMNVEV (reference sequence). Trimming stripped 8 bases from V and 5 bases from J, with 10 bases between. The CDR3 contains 12 residues.

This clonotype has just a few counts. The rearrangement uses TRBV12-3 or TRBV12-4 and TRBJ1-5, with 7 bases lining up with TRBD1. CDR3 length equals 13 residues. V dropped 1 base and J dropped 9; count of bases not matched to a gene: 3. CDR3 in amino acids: CASSLDTGVPQHF. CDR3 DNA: TGTGCCAGCAGTTTAGATACAGGGGTGCCCCAGCATTTT.

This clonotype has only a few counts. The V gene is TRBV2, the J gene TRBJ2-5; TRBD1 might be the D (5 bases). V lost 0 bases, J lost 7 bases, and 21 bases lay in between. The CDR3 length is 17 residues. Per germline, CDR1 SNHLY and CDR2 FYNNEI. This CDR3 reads CASSEAGQGIPKGTQYF. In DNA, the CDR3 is TGTGCCAGCAGTGAAGCGGGCCAGGGCATACCTAAGGGGACCCAGTACTTC.

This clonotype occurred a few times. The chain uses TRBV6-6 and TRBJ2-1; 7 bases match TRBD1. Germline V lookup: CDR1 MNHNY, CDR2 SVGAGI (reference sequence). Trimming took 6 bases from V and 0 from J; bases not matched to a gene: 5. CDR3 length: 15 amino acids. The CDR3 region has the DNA TGTGCCAGCAGCCAGACAGGGCTCTCCTACAATGAGCAGTTCTTC. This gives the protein CASSQTGLSYNEQFF.

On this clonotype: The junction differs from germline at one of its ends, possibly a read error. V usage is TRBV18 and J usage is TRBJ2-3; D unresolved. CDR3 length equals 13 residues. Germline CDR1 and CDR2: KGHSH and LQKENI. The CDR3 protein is CAGSPGSSDTQYF. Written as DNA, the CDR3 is TGTGCCGGCTCACCCGGGTCCTCAGATACGCAGTATTTT.

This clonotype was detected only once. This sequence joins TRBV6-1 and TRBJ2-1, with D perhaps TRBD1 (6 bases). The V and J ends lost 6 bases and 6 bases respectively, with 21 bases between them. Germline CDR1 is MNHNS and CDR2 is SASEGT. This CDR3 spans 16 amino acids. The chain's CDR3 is CASSLGSQGICNEQFF. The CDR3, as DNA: TGTGCCAGCAGCCTAGGTAGCCAGGGGATTTGCAATGAGCAGTTCTTC.

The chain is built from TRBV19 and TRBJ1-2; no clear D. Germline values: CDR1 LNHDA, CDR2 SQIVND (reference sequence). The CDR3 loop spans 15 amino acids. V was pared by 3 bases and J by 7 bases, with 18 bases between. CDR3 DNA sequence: TGTGCCAGTAGTATTACTCCGGCCAGCTCGGGTGGCTACACCTTC. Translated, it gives CASSITPASSGGYTF. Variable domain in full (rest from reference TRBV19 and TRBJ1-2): DGGITQSPKYLFRKEGQNVTLSCEQNLNHDAMYWYRQDPGQGLRLIYYSQIVNDFQKGDIAEGYSVSREKKESFPLTVTSAQKNPTAFYLCASSITPASSGGYTFGSGTRLTVV.

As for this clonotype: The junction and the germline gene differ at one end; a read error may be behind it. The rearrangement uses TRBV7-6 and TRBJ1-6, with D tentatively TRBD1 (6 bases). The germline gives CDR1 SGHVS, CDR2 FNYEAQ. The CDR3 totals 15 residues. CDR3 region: CAGSLTTGQGSPPHF. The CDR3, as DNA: TGTGCCGGCAGCCTTACCACAGGGCAGGGTTCACCCCCCCACTTT.

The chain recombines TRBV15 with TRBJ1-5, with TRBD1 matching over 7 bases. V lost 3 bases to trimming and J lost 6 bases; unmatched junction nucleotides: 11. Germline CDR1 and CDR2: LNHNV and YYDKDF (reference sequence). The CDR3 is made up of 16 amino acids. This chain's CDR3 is CATSSEAFRGTQPQHF. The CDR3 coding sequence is TGTGCCACCAGCAGTGAAGCATTCAGGGGGACTCAGCCCCAGCATTTT.

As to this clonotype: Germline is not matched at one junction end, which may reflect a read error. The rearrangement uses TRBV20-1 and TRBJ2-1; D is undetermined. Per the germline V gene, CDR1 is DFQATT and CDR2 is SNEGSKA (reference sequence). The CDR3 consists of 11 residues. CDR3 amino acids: CRARLVGEQFF. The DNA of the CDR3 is TGCAGGGCTAGATTGGTGGGTGAGCAGTTCTTC.

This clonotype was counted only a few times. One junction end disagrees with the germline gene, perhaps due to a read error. The CDR3 loop reads CASSLVLAGGNGQFF. The CDR3 nucleotides read TGTGCCAGCAGCTTAGTCCTAGCGGGGGGCAATGGGCAGTTCTTC. The chain joins TRBV7-9 to TRBJ2-1; 11 nucleotides agree with TRBD2. From germline, CDR1 is SEHNR and CDR2 FQNEAQ (reference sequence). The CDR3 extends over 15 amino acids.

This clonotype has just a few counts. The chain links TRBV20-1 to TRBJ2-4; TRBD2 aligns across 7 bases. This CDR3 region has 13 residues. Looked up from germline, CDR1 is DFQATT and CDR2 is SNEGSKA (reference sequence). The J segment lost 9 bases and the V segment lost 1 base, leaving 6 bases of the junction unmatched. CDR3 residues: CSARGPTGGIQYF. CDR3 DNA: TGCAGTGCTAGAGGACCCACGGGGGGCATTCAGTACTTC.

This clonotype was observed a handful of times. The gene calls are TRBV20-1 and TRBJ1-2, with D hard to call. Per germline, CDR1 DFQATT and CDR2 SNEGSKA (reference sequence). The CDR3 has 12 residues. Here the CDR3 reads CRSSSGTYGYTF. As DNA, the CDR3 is TGCAGGTCTTCGAGTGGAACCTATGGCTACACCTTC.